This T cell receptor beta chain is drawn from a study of cytomegalovirus exposure and HLA in healthy donors. Study at large: Researchers found that roughly 77% of over 350 genotyped donors fell within the Caucasian-associated ancestry cluster. Overall study results and limits: High specificity and sensitivity for cytomegalovirus status were reported for the classifier.

Primers included in the PCR were 60 Vbeta and 13 Jbeta primers. Produced via immunoSEQ multiplex PCR; TCRdb's table is partial and in-frame only. This table has 100,000 to 150,000 clones, around 84% appearing once. Concerning this clone: Its specificity is not known.

V lost 3 bases and J 4 bases, leaving 18 bases between the germline ends. Per germline, CDR1 LNHDA and CDR2 SQIVND (reference sequence). This CDR3 is built from 16 residues. The V and J genes are TRBV19 and TRBJ1-2, with D tentatively TRBD1 (6 bases). The sequencing input was PBMCs. This TCR came from a man between 18 and 35 years old in good health and CMV-seronegative. The CDR3 reads CASSMRVGASTYGYTF. The CDR3 DNA is TGTGCCAGTAGTATGAGGGTGGGGGCTTCCACCTATGGCTACACCTTC. Supplemented by reference TRBV19 and TRBJ1-2, the full variable domain reads DGGITQSPKYLFRKEGQNVTLSCEQNLNHDAMYWYRQDPGQGLRLIYYSQIVNDFQKGDIAEGYSVSREKKESFPLTVTSAQKNPTAFYLCASSMRVGASTYGYTFGSGTRLTVV.